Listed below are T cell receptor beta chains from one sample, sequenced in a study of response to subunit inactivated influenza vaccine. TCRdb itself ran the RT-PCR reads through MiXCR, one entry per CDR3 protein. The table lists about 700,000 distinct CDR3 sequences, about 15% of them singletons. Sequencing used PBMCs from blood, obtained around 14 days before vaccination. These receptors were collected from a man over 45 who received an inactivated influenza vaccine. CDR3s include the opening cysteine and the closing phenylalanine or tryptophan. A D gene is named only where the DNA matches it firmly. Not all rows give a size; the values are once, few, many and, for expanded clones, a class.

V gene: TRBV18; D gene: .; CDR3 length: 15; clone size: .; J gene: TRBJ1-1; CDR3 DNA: TGTGCCAGCTCACCATGGGCGGCGGGGAGCGTTGAAGCTTTCTTT; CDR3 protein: CASSPWAAGSVEAFF
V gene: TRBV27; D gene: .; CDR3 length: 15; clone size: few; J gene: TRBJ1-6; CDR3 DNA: TGTGCCAGCTCCTTTGAGAGGTCCTATAATTCACCCCTCCACTTT; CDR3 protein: CASSFERSYNSPLHF
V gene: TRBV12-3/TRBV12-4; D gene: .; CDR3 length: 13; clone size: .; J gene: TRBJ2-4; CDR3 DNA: TGTGCCAGCAGTCCAGAGGTGAGGAACATTCAGTACTTC; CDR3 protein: CASSPEVRNIQYF
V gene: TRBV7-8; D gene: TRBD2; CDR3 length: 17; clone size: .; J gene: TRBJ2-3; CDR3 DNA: TGTGCCAGCAGCCCGACCTATAGCGGGGGGCCAAGGCAGTCGATGGCTTTT; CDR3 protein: CASSPTYSGGPRQSMAF
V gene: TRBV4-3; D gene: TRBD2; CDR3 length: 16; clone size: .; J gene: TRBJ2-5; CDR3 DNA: TGCGCCAGCAGCCAAGAGGGACTAGCGGCACAGGAGACCCAGTACTTC; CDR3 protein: CASSQEGLAAQETQYF
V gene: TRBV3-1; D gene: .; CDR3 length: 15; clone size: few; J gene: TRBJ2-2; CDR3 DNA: TGTGCCAGCAGTCAATCCTGGACCTACACCGGGGAGCTGTTTTTT; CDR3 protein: CASSQSWTYTGELFF
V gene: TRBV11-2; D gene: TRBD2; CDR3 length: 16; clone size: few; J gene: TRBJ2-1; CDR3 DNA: TGTGCCAGCAGCCTGGTAGCGGGAGGCCGTCCCAATGAGCAGTTCTTC; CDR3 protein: CASSLVAGGRPNEQFF
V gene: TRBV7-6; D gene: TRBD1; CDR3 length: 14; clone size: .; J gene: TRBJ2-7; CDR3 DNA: TGTGCCAGCAACAGCAGGGGGAAAGGCTACGAGCAGTACTTC; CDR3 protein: CASNSRGKGYEQYF
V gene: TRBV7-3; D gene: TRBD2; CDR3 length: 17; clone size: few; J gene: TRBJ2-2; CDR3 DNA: TGTGCCAGCAGCCCTAGACTAGCGGGACTGAACACCGGGGAGCTGTTTTTT; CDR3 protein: CASSPRLAGLNTGELFF
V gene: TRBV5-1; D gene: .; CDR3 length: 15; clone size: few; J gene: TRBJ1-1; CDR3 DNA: TGCGCCAGCAGCTTGAGTACACAGGCGGGGACTGAAGCTTTCTTT; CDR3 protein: CASSLSTQAGTEAFF
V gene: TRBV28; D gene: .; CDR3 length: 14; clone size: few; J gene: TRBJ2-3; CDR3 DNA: TGTGCCAGCAGCTCGGACAGTGCCACAGATACGCAGTATTTT; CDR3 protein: CASSSDSATDTQYF
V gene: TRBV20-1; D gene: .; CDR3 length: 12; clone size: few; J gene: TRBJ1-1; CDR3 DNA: TGCAGTGCTAGAGTGTTCTGGACTGAAGCTTTCTTT; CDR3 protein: CSARVFWTEAFF
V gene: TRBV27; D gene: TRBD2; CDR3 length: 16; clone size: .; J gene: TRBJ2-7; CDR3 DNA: TGTGCCAGCAGGCTACGTATAGCGGGAGTTTTCGACGAGCAGTACTTC; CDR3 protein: CASRLRIAGVFDEQYF
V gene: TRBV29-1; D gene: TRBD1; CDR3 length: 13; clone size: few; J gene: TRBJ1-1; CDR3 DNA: TGCAGCGTTGACCGGACAGGGCGCACTGAAGCTTTCTTT; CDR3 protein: CSVDRTGRTEAFF
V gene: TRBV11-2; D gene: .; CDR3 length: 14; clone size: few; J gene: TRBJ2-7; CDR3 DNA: TGTGCCAGCAGCAACCGGGACCAGGGCTACGAGCAGTACTTC; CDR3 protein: CASSNRDQGYEQYF
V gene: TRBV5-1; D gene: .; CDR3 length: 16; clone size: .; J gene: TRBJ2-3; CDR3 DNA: TGCGCCAGCAGCCCACGGTCCCGGGGGGCAGCAGATACGCAGTATTTT; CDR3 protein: CASSPRSRGAADTQYF
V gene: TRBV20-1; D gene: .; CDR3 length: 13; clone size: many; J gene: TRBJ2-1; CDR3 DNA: TGCAGTGCTATCACCCGGGAGCACAATGAGCAGTTCTTC; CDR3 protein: CSAITREHNEQFF
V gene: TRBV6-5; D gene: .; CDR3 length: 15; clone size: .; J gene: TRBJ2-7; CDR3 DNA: TGTGCCAGCAGTTACACCCACGCGGGGACCTACGAGCAGTACTTC; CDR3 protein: CASSYTHAGTYEQYF
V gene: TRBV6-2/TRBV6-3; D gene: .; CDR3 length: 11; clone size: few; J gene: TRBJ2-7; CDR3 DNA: TGTGCCAGCAAACAGGGCTACGAGCAGTACTTC; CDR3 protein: CASKQGYEQYF
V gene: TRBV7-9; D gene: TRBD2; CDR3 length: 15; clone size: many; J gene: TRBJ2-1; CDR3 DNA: TGTGCCAGCAGCCTCAGCGGGACCCCCTACAATGAGCAGTTCTTC; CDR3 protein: CASSLSGTPYNEQFF
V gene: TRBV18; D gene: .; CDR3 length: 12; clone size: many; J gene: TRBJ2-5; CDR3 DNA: TGTGCCAGCTCACCACAGCAAGAGACCCAGTACTTC; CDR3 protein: CASSPQQETQYF
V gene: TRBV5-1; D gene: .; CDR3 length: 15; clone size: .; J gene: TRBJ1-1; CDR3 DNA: TGCGCCAGCAGCTCCTTGGCAGGGATGAACACTGAAGCTTTCTTT; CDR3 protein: CASSSLAGMNTEAFF
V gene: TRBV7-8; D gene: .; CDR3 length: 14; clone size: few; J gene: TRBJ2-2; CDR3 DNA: TGTGCCAGCAGCTTAGAAGTAGCTAAAGCGGAGCTGTTTTTT; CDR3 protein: CASSLEVAKAELFF
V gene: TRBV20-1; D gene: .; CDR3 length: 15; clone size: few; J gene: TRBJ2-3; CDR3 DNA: TGCAGTGCTCCCCCAGGCCCTAACCGCGTGGATACGCAGTATTTT; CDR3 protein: CSAPPGPNRVDTQYF
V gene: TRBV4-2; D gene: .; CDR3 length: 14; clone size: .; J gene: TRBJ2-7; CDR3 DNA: TGTGCCAGCAGCCAAGCTCCTGTCAGTAACGAGCAGTACTTC; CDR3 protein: CASSQAPVSNEQYF
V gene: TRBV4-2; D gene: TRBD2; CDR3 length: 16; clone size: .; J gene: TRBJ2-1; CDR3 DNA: TGTGCCAGCAGCGCATATAGCGGGAGCTCCTACAATGAGCAGTTCTTC; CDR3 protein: CASSAYSGSSYNEQFF
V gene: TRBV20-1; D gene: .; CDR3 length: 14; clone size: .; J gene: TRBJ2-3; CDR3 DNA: TGCAGTGCTAGAGATCATCGGGGCACAGATACGCAGTATTTT; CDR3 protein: CSARDHRGTDTQYF
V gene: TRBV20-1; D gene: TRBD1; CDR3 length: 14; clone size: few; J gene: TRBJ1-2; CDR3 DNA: TGCAGTGCTCGTCAGGGGGCGCGGAGCTATGGCTACACCTTC; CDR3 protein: CSARQGARSYGYTF
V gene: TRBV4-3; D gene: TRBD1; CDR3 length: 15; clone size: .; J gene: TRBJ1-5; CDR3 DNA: TGCGCCAGCAGCCACGAAACGACAGGGAAGCAGCCCCAGCATTTT; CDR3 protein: CASSHETTGKQPQHF
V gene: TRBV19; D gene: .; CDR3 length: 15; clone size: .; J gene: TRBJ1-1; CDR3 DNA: TGTGCCAGTAGTCCCCAAGGCAGGGGGAACACTGAAGCTTTCTTT; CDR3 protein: CASSPQGRGNTEAFF
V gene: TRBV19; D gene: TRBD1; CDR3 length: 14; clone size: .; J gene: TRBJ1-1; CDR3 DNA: TGTGCCAGTAGTATTAGGACAGGGGGCACTGAAGCTTTCTTT; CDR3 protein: CASSIRTGGTEAFF
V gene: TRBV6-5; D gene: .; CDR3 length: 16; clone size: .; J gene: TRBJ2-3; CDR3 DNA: TGTGCCAGCAGTTTCGAGGTTGGGGGGGGCCCAGATACGCAGTATTTT; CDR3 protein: CASSFEVGGGPDTQYF
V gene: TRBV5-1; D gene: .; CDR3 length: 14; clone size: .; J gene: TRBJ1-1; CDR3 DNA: TGCGCCAGCAGCACACAGGAGGGGAGCACTGAAGCTTTCTTT; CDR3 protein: CASSTQEGSTEAFF
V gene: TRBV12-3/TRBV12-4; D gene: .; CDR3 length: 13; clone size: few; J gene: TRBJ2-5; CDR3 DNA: TGTGCCAGCAGGCATCGGGAGCAAGAGACCCAGTACTTC; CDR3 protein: CASRHREQETQYF
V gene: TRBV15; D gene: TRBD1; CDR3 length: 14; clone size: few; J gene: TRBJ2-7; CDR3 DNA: TGTGCCACCAGCAGGTCCGGGACAGTCTACGAGCAGTACTTC; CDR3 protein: CATSRSGTVYEQYF
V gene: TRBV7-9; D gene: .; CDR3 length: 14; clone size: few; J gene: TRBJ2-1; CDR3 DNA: TGTGCCAGCAGCCCAATTACAGGGCCCAATGAGCAGTTCTTC; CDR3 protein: CASSPITGPNEQFF
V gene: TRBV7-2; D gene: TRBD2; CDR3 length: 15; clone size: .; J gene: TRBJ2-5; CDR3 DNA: TGTGCCAGCAGCTTAGGCGGGGGGGTCTCGGAGACCCAGTACTTC; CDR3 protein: CASSLGGGVSETQYF
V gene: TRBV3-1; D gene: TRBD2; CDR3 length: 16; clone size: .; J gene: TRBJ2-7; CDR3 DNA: TGTGCCAGCAGCGCCGGGACTAGCGGATATTTCTACGAGCAGTACTTC; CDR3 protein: CASSAGTSGYFYEQYF
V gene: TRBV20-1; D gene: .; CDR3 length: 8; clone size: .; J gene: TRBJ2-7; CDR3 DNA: TGCAGTGTCCACGAGCAGTACTTC; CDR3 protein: CSVHEQYF
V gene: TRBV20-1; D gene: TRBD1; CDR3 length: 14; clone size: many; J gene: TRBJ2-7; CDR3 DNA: TGCAGTGCTTACGACAGGGGCCTTTCCTACGAGCAGTACTTC; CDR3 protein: CSAYDRGLSYEQYF
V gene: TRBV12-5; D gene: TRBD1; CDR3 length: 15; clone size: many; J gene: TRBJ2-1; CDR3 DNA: TGTGCTAGTGGTCGCTGGGACAGTCGCTCCAATGAGCAGTTCTTC; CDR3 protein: CASGRWDSRSNEQFF
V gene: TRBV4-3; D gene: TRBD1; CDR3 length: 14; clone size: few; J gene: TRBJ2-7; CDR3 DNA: TGCGCCAGCAGCCAAGATCACAGGGGGCGCGAGCAGTACTTC; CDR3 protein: CASSQDHRGREQYF
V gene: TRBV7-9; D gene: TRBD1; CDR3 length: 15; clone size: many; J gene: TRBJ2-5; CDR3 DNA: TGTGCCAGCAGAAGAACAGGGGGCCGGGTTATGGCCCAGTACTTC; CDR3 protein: CASRRTGGRVMAQYF
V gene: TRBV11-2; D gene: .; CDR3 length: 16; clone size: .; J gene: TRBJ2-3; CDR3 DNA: TGTGCCAGCAGCTTACGGTTGGGCGAGCGCACAGATACGCAGTATTTT; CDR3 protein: CASSLRLGERTDTQYF
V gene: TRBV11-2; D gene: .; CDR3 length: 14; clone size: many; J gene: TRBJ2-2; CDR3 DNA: TGTGCCAGCAGCCCCCGGTGGGACACCGGGGAGCTGTTTTTT; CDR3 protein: CASSPRWDTGELFF
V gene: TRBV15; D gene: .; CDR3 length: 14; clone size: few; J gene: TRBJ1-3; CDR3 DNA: TGTGCCACCAGCCGTTCGGGCTCTGGAAACACCATATATTTT; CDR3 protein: CATSRSGSGNTIYF
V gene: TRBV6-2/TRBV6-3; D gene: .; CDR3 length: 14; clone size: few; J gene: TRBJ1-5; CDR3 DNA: TGTGCCAGCAGTTACTCCTCCAGGGATCAGCCCCAGCATTTT; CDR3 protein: CASSYSSRDQPQHF
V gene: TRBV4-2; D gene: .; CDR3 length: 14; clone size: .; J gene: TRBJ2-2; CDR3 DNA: TGTGCCAGCAGCCATACAGAGAACACCGGGGAGCTGTTTTTT; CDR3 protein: CASSHTENTGELFF